The clone carrying this T cell receptor (beta chain) has a single count. Antigen unknown. This entry is derived from a study of cytotoxic CD8 clonotypes in ibrutinib-treated CLL. Study observations and caveats: Clonality (at baseline) was higher than in age-matched healthy donors and tracked circulating CD8+ T-cell counts.

Researchers set a sequencing depth target of 1 in 200,000 to 1 in 1 million T cells. Using immunoSEQ multiplex PCR, the repertoire was profiled, and TCRdb retains in-frame clones only, with some absent. The data contain around 91,000 clones, around 84% of them singletons. The source material was PBMCs, sampled before ibrutinib treatment. The TCR sequence derives from a human donor with chronic lymphocytic leukemia.

CDR3 protein: CASSYWAASSYNEQFF. As DNA, the CDR3 is TGTGCCAGCAGTTACTGGGCGGCAAGCTCCTACAATGAGCAGTTCTTC. The chain recombines TRBV6-8 with TRBJ2-1; D remains ambiguous. The germline gives CDR1 MNHGY, CDR2 SAAAGT. Trimming took off 1 base at V and 0 bases at J, with 10 bases between the two ends. This CDR3 has 16 residues.